This T cell receptor (beta chain) appears in the sequencing data of a study of a mutant IDH1 vaccine in newly diagnosed glioma. For the study at large: The earlier regimen, radiotherapy, temozolomide, or both, was most often both.

Repertoires were generated with immunoSEQ multiplex PCR, while TCRdb's copy carries only in-frame clones and drops some. This table has 40,000 to 55,000 clones, roughly 91% appearing once. With regard to this clone: Its cognate antigen is unknown.

Indicated time point: week 11, during vaccination. A single vaccine dose contained 300 ug of mutant IDH1 20-mer peptide, and topical imiquimod was used with it. Looked up from germline, CDR1 is MGHDK and CDR2 is SYGVNS. This CDR3 has 13 amino acids. V lost 3 bases to trimming and J lost 7 bases, with 12 bases between them. The J gene is TRBJ1-1, the V gene TRBV25-1; D gene unclear. The TCR sequence derives from a man aged 50 or older with glioma. The material was PBMCs, obtained from a glioma patient whose treatment included an IDH1 peptide vaccine. The CDR3 is CASSDLWKGEAFF. The CDR3 nucleotides are TGTGCCAGCAGTGACCTCTGGAAGGGTGAAGCTTTCTTT.